The rows below give T cell receptor beta chains drawn from one sample of a study of T cells expressing NK-cell markers. From the 5' RACE reads, TCRdb lists one entry per CDR3 protein and no DNA. This sample's table reports a few hundred thousand distinct CDR3 sequences. Sequenced: blood T cells: a sorted CD56 or NKG2C T cell subset, CD4+ or CD8+ T cells, or bulk PBMC T cells (not recorded which). The receptors come from a man between 18 and 69 years old in good health. Both conserved end residues are part of each CDR3.

V	length	J	CDR3
TRBV7-9	17	TRBJ2-3	CASSPGLAGGRTDTQYF
TRBV28	15	TRBJ1-2	CASSATGPANYGYTF
TRBV5-1	15	TRBJ2-1	CASSLVPGEWNEQFF
TRBV2	12	TRBJ1-5	CASMTQGSTKHF
TRBV6-2/TRBV6-3	14	TRBJ1-2	CASRSTGTHYGYTF
TRBV2	16	TRBJ2-7	CASSLWGRGESYEQYF
TRBV7-8	14	TRBJ2-3	CASSPHHRTDTQYF
TRBV5-1	14	TRBJ1-2	CASSLGQGLYGYTF
TRBV7-9	15	TRBJ2-2	CASSSPDRGAGELFF
TRBV14	15	TRBJ1-1	CASSRDRRMNTEAFF
TRBV21-1	16	TRBJ2-2	CASSKVRGQGTGELFF
TRBV27	18	TRBJ2-7	CASSLSAHRDRNSYEQYF
TRBV20-1	15	TRBJ2-7	CSATERFRSPNEQYF
TRBV18	15	TRBJ2-7	CASSPVNRKSYEQYF
TRBV5-1	16	TRBJ1-1	CASSLGTGGAKVEAFF
TRBV18	12	TRBJ2-7	CATHASRGQQYF
TRBV7-2	14	TRBJ1-4	CASSFDATNEKLFF
TRBV6-2/TRBV6-3	14	TRBJ1-5	CASSPQGAMQPQHF
TRBV5-1	15	TRBJ1-4	CASSPRTGGNEKLFF
TRBV24-1	13	TRBJ2-1	CATSGSGVNEQFF